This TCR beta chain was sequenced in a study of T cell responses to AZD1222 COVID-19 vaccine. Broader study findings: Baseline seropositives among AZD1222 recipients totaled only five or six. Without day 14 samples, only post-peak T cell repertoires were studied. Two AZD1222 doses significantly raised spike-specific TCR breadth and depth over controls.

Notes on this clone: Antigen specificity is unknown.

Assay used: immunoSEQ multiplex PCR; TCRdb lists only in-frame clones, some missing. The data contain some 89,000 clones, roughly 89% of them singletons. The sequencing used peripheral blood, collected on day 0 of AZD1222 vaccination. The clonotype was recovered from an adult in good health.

CDR3 nucleotides: TGTGCCAGCAGCCAAGACCGGCTAAACACTGAAGCTTTCTTT. As protein: CASSQDRLNTEAFF. This rearrangement joins TRBV14 to TRBJ1-1; no definite D call. This CDR3 contains 14 residues. Between the trimmed V and J ends, which lost 0 bases and 2 bases, there was a span of 7 bases. Per germline, CDR1 SGHDN and CDR2 FVKESK.